These 2 T cell receptor beta chains share one sample of origin, sequenced in a study of cytomegalovirus exposure and HLA in healthy donors. Vbeta (60) and Jbeta (13) primers were used in the PCR. The protocol was immunoSEQ multiplex PCR, while the TCRdb copy is restricted to in-frame clones and leaves out a portion. The sample includes under 250,000 clones, approximately 78% of them seen just once. Sample: PBMCs. All receptors derive from a boy aged 5-17 years in good health and CMV-seronegative.

The V call is TRBV30, the J call TRBJ1-2, with D maybe TRBD1 (5 bases). Germline CDR1 GTSNPN, CDR2 SVGIG (reference sequence). The CDR3 is 15 residues long. The V end was cut by 2 bases, the J end by 2 bases, with 15 bases between. The CDR3 nucleotides read TGTGCCTGGAGTAGGGCGGGGCAAAACAACTATGGCTACACCTTC. Amino acids: CAWSRAGQNNYGYTF.

The rearrangement joins TRBV25-1 to TRBJ2-3, with 8 bases fitting TRBD2. Germline V CDR1 and CDR2: MGHDK, SYGVNS. The V and J ends lost 5 bases and 6 bases, in that order; junction bases with no gene match: 7. This CDR3 has 14 amino acids. The CDR3 loop reads CASSHAGGGDTQYF. In DNA form, the CDR3 reads TGTGCCAGCAGTCACGCGGGAGGAGGGGATACGCAGTATTTT.